One and the same sample provided the 11 T cell receptor beta chains below, sequenced in a study of OX40 agonist ivuxolimab in advanced cancers. Some clones are missing from TCRdb's copy, which holds only in-frame ones; the method was immunoSEQ multiplex PCR. Of 65,000 to 100,000 clones in the sample, over 75% were seen once. The input for sequencing was CD4+ or CD8+ T cells sorted from blood, taken in a trial of the OX40 agonist ivuxolimab. The receptors were sampled from an adult with an advanced solid tumor such as melanoma, head and neck, liver or kidney cancer.

In this sample, this clone turned up once. In DNA, the CDR3 is TGTGCCAGCAGCTCCCCCCCCAGAGGGGCCAACGTCCTGACTTTC. Its translation is CASSSPPRGANVLTF. The chain combines TRBV7-2 with TRBJ2-6; no clear D. CDR1 and CDR2 (germline): SGHTA, FQGNSA. The CDR3 contains 15 residues. V lost 4 bases and J lost 4, with 11 bases in between. The full variable domain, with the rest looked up from reference TRBV7-2 and TRBJ2-6, is GAGVSQSPSNKVTEKGKDVELRCDPISGHTALYWYRQSLGQGLEFLIYFQGNSAPDKSGLPSDRFSAERTGGSVSTLTIQRTQQEDSAVYLCASSSPPRGANVLTFGAGSRLTVL.

This sequence joins TRBV10-1 and TRBJ2-7; 8 bases agree with TRBD2. The CDR3 is made up of 15 amino acids. Germline V gene data show CDR1 as WNHNN and CDR2 as SYGVQD (reference sequence). Trimming cost V 4 bases and J 2 bases; bases outside gene matches: 7. For the CDR3, the DNA is TGCGCCAGCAGTGCCCTTAGCGGGAATACCTACGAGCAGTACTTC. This sequence encodes CASSALSGNTYEQYF.

The rearrangement uses TRBV5-4 and TRBJ2-4, with D possibly being TRBD2 (6 bases). Germline lookup yields CDR1 SGHNT and CDR2 YYREEE (reference sequence). V was clipped by 4 bases and J by 1 base, with 15 bases between them. The length of the CDR3 is 16 residues. In DNA, the CDR3 is TGTGCCAGCAGCATTGATTGGGGACTGGCCAAAAACATTCAGTACTTC. Amino acids: CASSIDWGLAKNIQYF.

The CDR3 loop reads CASSLDPRTGDTQYF. CDR3 coding DNA: TGTGCCAGCAGCTTAGATCCCCGGACTGGGGATACGCAGTATTTT. This chain connects TRBV11-2 to TRBJ2-3; D is possibly TRBD2 (5 bases). Trimming removed 0 bases from V and 6 bases from J, with 13 bases in between. In germline, CDR1 is SGHAT, CDR2 FQNNGV. This CDR3 has 15 amino acids. The full variable domain, with the rest looked up from reference TRBV11-2 and TRBJ2-3, is EAGVAQSPRYKIIEKRQSVAFWCNPISGHATLYWYQQILGQGPKLLIQFQNNGVVDDSQLPKDRFSAERLKGVDSTLKIQPAKLEDSAVYLCASSLDPRTGDTQYFGPGTRLTVL.

This clone came up once. The V and J genes are TRBV2 and TRBJ1-2; D not resolved. Trimming shortened V by 6 bases and J by 2 bases, and 13 bases separated the two germline ends. The CDR3 is 14 amino acids. Germline V gene lookup returns CDR1 SNHLY and CDR2 FYNNEI. The CDR3 nucleotides are TGTGCCAGCAGGGTCGGGGTGACGAACTATGGCTACACCTTC. This sequence encodes CASRVGVTNYGYTF.

The CDR3 is CASSQSLLTQGANYNEQFF. The CDR3 coding sequence is TGCGCCAGCAGCCAGTCCCTCCTTACACAGGGGGCAAATTACAATGAGCAGTTCTTC. The chain links TRBV4-1 to TRBJ2-1, with 9 bases aligning to TRBD1. V was pared by 3 bases and J by 4 bases, with 16 bases of the junction left unmatched. This CDR3 has 19 amino acids. In germline, CDR1 is MGHRA, CDR2 YSYEKL.

This clone was detected once. V gene TRBV7-9 combines with J gene TRBJ2-1, with D hard to call. Germline V gene data show CDR1 as SEHNR and CDR2 as FQNEAQ (reference sequence). Trimming took 5 bases from V and 5 from J, leaving 19 bases between them. There are 16 residues in the CDR3. This chain's CDR3 is CASSPRAFLMDNEQFF. CDR3 in DNA: TGTGCCAGCAGCCCACGGGCTTTTCTTATGGACAATGAGCAGTTCTTC.

CDR3 in DNA: TGTGCCAGTAAAACAGGGGGCGGCACAGATACGCAGTATTTT. It codes for CASKTGGGTDTQYF. J is TRBJ2-3 and V is TRBV27, with TRBD1 matching 9 bases. The CDR3 length is 14 residues. The V segment lost 9 bases and the J segment 1 base; nucleotides outside the gene matches: 5. Germline loops: CDR1 MNHEY, CDR2 SMNVEV (reference sequence).

V gene TRBV6-5 combines with J gene TRBJ1-2, with D hard to call. This CDR3 contains 15 residues. Looked up from germline, CDR1 is MNHEY and CDR2 is SVGAGI. Trimming removed 2 bases at V and 4 bases at J, with 14 bases between. The DNA for the CDR3 is TGTGCCAGCAGTTACGCACCCACGACAATCTATGGCTACACCTTC. Its translation is CASSYAPTTIYGYTF.

This clone was recorded a few times. The chain carries TRBV27 and TRBJ2-3; D remains ambiguous. Germline V gene lookup returns CDR1 MNHEY and CDR2 SMNVEV (reference sequence). Trimming took off 5 bases at V and 2 bases at J, with 8 bases between the two ends. The CDR3 loop spans 13 amino acids. The DNA for the CDR3 is TGTGCCAGCAGTGTCTTAAACACAGATACGCAGTATTTT. Translation gives CASSVLNTDTQYF.

The genes are TRBV19 and TRBJ1-5; D may be TRBD1 (5 bases). With 7 bases removed from V and 0 bases from J, the gap between germline ends came to 10 bases. The length of the CDR3 is 14 residues. Germline CDR1 LNHDA, CDR2 SQIVND (reference sequence). The CDR3 DNA follows: TGTGCCAGTAACCACAGGAGTAGCAATCAGCCCCAGCATTTT. It encodes CASNHRSSNQPQHF.